This T cell receptor (beta chain) originates from a study of T-cell reconstitution after alpha-beta-depleted transplantation in children. Study-wide findings and caveats: Expanded clones from the graft, numbering several hundred, reportedly supplied alpha-beta T cells about two months after transplant.

For TCRbeta, the library was prepared with unique molecular identifiers. One entry per CDR3 protein results from TCRdb running MiXCR on the PCR reads. Of around 420,000 distinct CDR3 sequences listed, roughly 15% are singletons. This clonotype was seen repeatedly, ten times or more. The antigen is undetermined. The sequenced sample was PBMCs, mostly from graft donor cells, obtained 360 days after TCRalphabeta/CD19-depleted stem cell transplant. This TCR came from a boy in the first two years of life who had a stem cell transplant for Wiskott-Aldrich syndrome, so the T cells may come from the graft donor.

Here the CDR3 DNA reads TGTGCCATCACTCGAGACCCCAACTACGAGCAGTACTTC. Its translation is CAITRDPNYEQYF. The chain carries TRBV10-3 and TRBJ2-7; D uncertain. This CDR3 comprises 13 residues. Trimming pared 7 bases from V and 3 bases from J, leaving 13 bases between. Germline CDR1 reads ENHRY; CDR2 reads SYGVKD.